The T cell receptor beta chain described here comes from a study of blood T cells in healthy people across ages. For this clonotype: The antigen is undetermined.

About 10 milliliters of peripheral blood were drawn from each donor into EDTA-treated tubes. Trimming took 7 bases from V and 2 from J; bases not matched to a gene: 5. The length of the CDR3 is 15 residues. General study results and limits: Estimates of diversity drawn from one million T cells were considered underestimates.

PCR was performed a second time for about 6 to 11 cycles using a sample-barcoded 5' primer and a J-beta primer mix. TCRdb redid the calling of the 5' RACE reads with MiXCR, one entry per CDR3 protein. The repertoire holds more than 1 million distinct CDR3 sequences, with 40% to 55% as singletons. J is TRBJ2-1 and V is TRBV12-3 or TRBV12-4; 10 nucleotides match TRBD1. The TCR originated in a woman aged 60-70 years in good health. Sequencing was carried out using blood. CDR3 DNA: TGTGCCAGCACCACGGGGACAGGGGCCTACAATGAGCAGTTCTTC. Its protein is CASTTGTGAYNEQFF.